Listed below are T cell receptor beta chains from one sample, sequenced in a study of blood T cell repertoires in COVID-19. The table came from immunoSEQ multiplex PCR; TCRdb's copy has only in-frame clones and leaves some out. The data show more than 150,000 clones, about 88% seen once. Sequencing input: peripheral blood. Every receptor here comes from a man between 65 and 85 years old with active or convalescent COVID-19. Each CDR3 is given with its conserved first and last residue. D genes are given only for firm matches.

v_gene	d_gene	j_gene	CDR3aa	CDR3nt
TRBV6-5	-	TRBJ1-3	CASRTASGNTIYF	TGTGCCAGCCGGACAGCTTCTGGAAACACCATATATTTT
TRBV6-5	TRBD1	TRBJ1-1	CASRPGQGTNTEAFF	TGTGCCAGCAGACCGGGACAGGGTACAAACACTGAAGCTTTCTTT
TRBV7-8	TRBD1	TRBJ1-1	CASSVGTANTEAFF	TGTGCCAGCAGCGTAGGGACAGCGAACACTGAAGCTTTCTTT
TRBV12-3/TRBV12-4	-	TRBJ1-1	CASSKWGKEGFF	TGTGCCAGCAGCAAATGGGGAAAGGAGGGTTTCTTT
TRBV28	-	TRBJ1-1	CASSPPRLTNTEAFF	TGTGCCAGCAGTCCCCCCAGGCTAACGAACACTGAAGCTTTCTTT
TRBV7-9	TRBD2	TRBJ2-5	CASRPLAGGRETQYF	TGTGCCAGCAGACCTCTAGCGGGAGGGCGGGAGACCCAGTACTTC
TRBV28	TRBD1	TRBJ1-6	CASVGQGYFSPLHF	TGTGCCAGCGTCGGACAGGGGTATTTTTCACCCCTCCACTTT
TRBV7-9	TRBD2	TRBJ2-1	CASRSRLAGGTEQFF	TGTGCCAGCAGATCTAGGCTAGCGGGAGGGACTGAGCAGTTCTTC
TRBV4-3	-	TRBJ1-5	CASSQDLGGQPQHF	TGCGCCAGCAGCCAAGATTTGGGGGGGCAGCCCCAGCATTTT
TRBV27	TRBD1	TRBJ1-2	CASSLSIPPTPGGVGGYTF	TGTGCCAGCAGTTTATCCATACCCCCAACCCCAGGGGGCGTGGGTGGCTACACCTTC